This is a list of T cell receptor beta chains from one sample in a study of shared clonotypes between healthy human individuals. Method: immunoSEQ multiplex PCR; TCRdb's copy keeps in-frame clones and lacks some. Of approximately 640,000 clones in the sample, 90% were seen once. The specimen was memory CD8+ T cells from PBMCs. The receptor set was obtained from a man aged 18 to 29 in good health. Some clones in this sample may be carry-over from other donors' samples. Both conserved end residues are part of each CDR3. Each record gives: V gene, J gene, clone size, CDR3 length, D gene, CDR3 protein, CDR3 DNA. D genes are given only for firm matches. Size is omitted from some rows. Given values are once, few, many or a class for expanded clones.

v_call: TRBV27
j_call: TRBJ2-5
clone_size: -
cdr3_length: 16
d_call: -
cdr3_aa: CASSARGPFPQETQYF
cdr3_nt: TGTGCCAGCAGTGCCCGGGGGCCTTTTCCCCAAGAGACCCAGTACTTC

v_call: TRBV4-1
j_call: TRBJ2-3
clone_size: -
cdr3_length: 17
d_call: TRBD2
cdr3_aa: CASSPSYQREGADTQYF
cdr3_nt: TGCGCCAGCAGTCCCTCCTACCAGCGGGAGGGCGCAGATACGCAGTATTTT

v_call: TRBV9
j_call: TRBJ2-1
clone_size: -
cdr3_length: 14
d_call: -
cdr3_aa: CASSYTSFDGEQFF
cdr3_nt: TGTGCCAGCAGCTATACTAGCTTTGACGGTGAGCAGTTCTTC

v_call: TRBV29-1
j_call: TRBJ2-1
clone_size: -
cdr3_length: 13
d_call: -
cdr3_aa: CSVVKLDIGEQFF
cdr3_nt: TGCAGCGTTGTAAAGTTGGATATAGGTGAGCAGTTCTTC

v_call: TRBV9
j_call: TRBJ2-4
clone_size: -
cdr3_length: 15
d_call: TRBD1
cdr3_aa: CASSFDLGQGNIQYF
cdr3_nt: TGTGCCAGCAGCTTCGACTTAGGACAGGGCAACATTCAGTACTTC

v_call: TRBV18
j_call: TRBJ1-5
clone_size: once
cdr3_length: 17
d_call: TRBD1
cdr3_aa: CASSSNDREYSNQPQHF
cdr3_nt: TGTGCCAGCTCAAGCAATGACAGGGAATATAGCAATCAGCCCCAGCATTTT

v_call: TRBV6-1
j_call: TRBJ1-5
clone_size: -
cdr3_length: 15
d_call: -
cdr3_aa: CASSDRRDGDQPQHF
cdr3_nt: TGTGCCAGCAGTGATCGGAGGGACGGGGATCAGCCCCAGCATTTT

v_call: TRBV6-1
j_call: TRBJ2-7
clone_size: -
cdr3_length: 11
d_call: -
cdr3_aa: CASRTPYEQYF
cdr3_nt: TGTGCCAGCAGAACACCCTACGAGCAGTACTTC

v_call: TRBV2
j_call: TRBJ2-3
clone_size: -
cdr3_length: 22
d_call: TRBD2
cdr3_aa: CASGVSSGLAASDWGRTDTQYF
cdr3_nt: TGTGCCAGCGGGGTTAGTAGCGGGCTCGCGGCCTCGGATTGGGGCCGCACAGATACGCAGTATTTT

v_call: TRBV29-1
j_call: TRBJ1-2
clone_size: -
cdr3_length: 12
d_call: -
cdr3_aa: CSAERGGNGYTF
cdr3_nt: TGCAGCGCCGAAAGAGGGGGAAATGGCTACACCTTC

v_call: TRBV2
j_call: TRBJ2-7
clone_size: -
cdr3_length: 17
d_call: TRBD2
cdr3_aa: CASLPGLAGPSSYEQYF
cdr3_nt: TGTGCCAGCCTCCCGGGACTAGCGGGCCCGAGCTCCTACGAGCAGTACTTC

v_call: TRBV7-8
j_call: TRBJ1-5
clone_size: -
cdr3_length: 16
d_call: -
cdr3_aa: CASSLVRPYSNQPQHF
cdr3_nt: TGTGCCAGCAGCTTAGTTAGGCCCTATAGCAATCAGCCCCAGCATTTT

v_call: TRBV27
j_call: TRBJ2-7
clone_size: -
cdr3_length: 15
d_call: -
cdr3_aa: CASSHLQAVPYEQYF
cdr3_nt: TGTGCCAGCAGTCATCTTCAGGCCGTACCCTACGAGCAGTACTTC

v_call: TRBV10-1
j_call: TRBJ2-1
clone_size: -
cdr3_length: 15
d_call: -
cdr3_aa: CASSGAATPYNEQFF
cdr3_nt: TGCGCCAGCAGTGGAGCAGCAACCCCCTACAATGAGCAGTTCTTC

v_call: TRBV5-1
j_call: TRBJ1-4
clone_size: -
cdr3_length: 16
d_call: -
cdr3_aa: CASSLYRQSTYEKLFF
cdr3_nt: TGCGCCAGCAGCCTCTACCGACAGAGCACCTACGAAAAACTGTTTTTT

v_call: TRBV20-1
j_call: TRBJ2-7
clone_size: -
cdr3_length: 11
d_call: -
cdr3_aa: CSAEYSYEQYF
cdr3_nt: TGCAGTGCGGAATACTCGTACGAGCAGTACTTC

v_call: TRBV30
j_call: TRBJ2-7
clone_size: -
cdr3_length: 15
d_call: TRBD2
cdr3_aa: CAWSAWGTSLSEQYF
cdr3_nt: TGTGCCTGGAGTGCCTGGGGGACTAGTCTGAGCGAGCAGTACTTC

v_call: TRBV4-1
j_call: TRBJ2-1
clone_size: once
cdr3_length: 15
d_call: TRBD1
cdr3_aa: CASSRQGSSYNEQFF
cdr3_nt: TGCGCCAGCAGCCGACAGGGCAGCTCCTACAATGAGCAGTTCTTC

v_call: TRBV28
j_call: TRBJ2-5
clone_size: -
cdr3_length: 14
d_call: -
cdr3_aa: CASSFWSNAETQYF
cdr3_nt: TGTGCCAGCAGTTTTTGGTCCAATGCGGAGACCCAGTACTTC

v_call: TRBV27
j_call: TRBJ1-5
clone_size: -
cdr3_length: 15
d_call: TRBD1
cdr3_aa: CASSEGTGWNQPQHF
cdr3_nt: TGTGCCAGCAGTGAAGGGACAGGGTGGAATCAGCCCCAGCATTTT

v_call: TRBV2
j_call: TRBJ2-7
clone_size: -
cdr3_length: 14
d_call: -
cdr3_aa: CASSAPLSFYEQYF
cdr3_nt: TGTGCCAGCAGTGCCCCCCTTTCTTTCTACGAGCAGTACTTC

v_call: TRBV9
j_call: TRBJ1-2
clone_size: -
cdr3_length: 14
d_call: -
cdr3_aa: CASSNPGRDYGYTF
cdr3_nt: TGTGCCAGCAGTAACCCTGGCAGGGACTATGGCTACACCTTC

v_call: TRBV28
j_call: TRBJ1-1
clone_size: -
cdr3_length: 15
d_call: -
cdr3_aa: CASSPDRPYNTEAFF
cdr3_nt: TGTGCCAGCAGCCCCGACCGCCCTTATAACACTGAAGCTTTCTTT

v_call: TRBV29-1
j_call: TRBJ2-7
clone_size: -
cdr3_length: 13
d_call: TRBD1
cdr3_aa: CSVGQGVPYEQYF
cdr3_nt: TGCAGCGTGGGACAGGGAGTGCCCTACGAGCAGTACTTC

v_call: TRBV28
j_call: TRBJ2-5
clone_size: few
cdr3_length: 15
d_call: -
cdr3_aa: CASSFLGSYQETQYF
cdr3_nt: TGTGCCAGCAGTTTTTTGGGCTCGTACCAAGAGACCCAGTACTTC

v_call: TRBV6-5
j_call: TRBJ2-2
clone_size: many
cdr3_length: 15
d_call: -
cdr3_aa: CASSYSEGWSGELFF
cdr3_nt: TGTGCCAGCAGTTACTCGGAGGGTTGGTCTGGGGAGCTGTTTTTT

v_call: TRBV7-9
j_call: TRBJ1-6
clone_size: -
cdr3_length: 16
d_call: -
cdr3_aa: CASSLGLAEGDSPLHF
cdr3_nt: TGTGCCAGCAGCTTAGGGCTGGCGGAGGGGGATTCACCCCTCCACTTT

v_call: TRBV15
j_call: TRBJ1-2
clone_size: -
cdr3_length: 14
d_call: TRBD1
cdr3_aa: CATVDRERDYGYTF
cdr3_nt: TGTGCCACCGTAGACAGGGAAAGGGACTATGGCTACACCTTC

v_call: TRBV19
j_call: TRBJ2-7
clone_size: -
cdr3_length: 11
d_call: -
cdr3_aa: CASSIGGEQYF
cdr3_nt: TGTGCCAGTAGTATAGGAGGAGAGCAGTACTTC

v_call: TRBV6-4
j_call: TRBJ2-7
clone_size: -
cdr3_length: 16
d_call: -
cdr3_aa: CASSPYYRTSGYEQYF
cdr3_nt: TGTGCCAGCAGTCCCTACTACCGGACATCGGGCTACGAGCAGTACTTC

v_call: TRBV19
j_call: TRBJ2-7
clone_size: -
cdr3_length: 13
d_call: -
cdr3_aa: CASSIPESYEQYF
cdr3_nt: TGTGCCAGTAGTATCCCCGAGTCCTACGAGCAGTACTTC

v_call: TRBV28
j_call: TRBJ2-2
clone_size: -
cdr3_length: 14
d_call: -
cdr3_aa: CASSLTQYTGELFF
cdr3_nt: TGTGCCAGCAGCTTAACACAATACACCGGGGAGCTGTTTTTT

v_call: TRBV2
j_call: TRBJ2-1
clone_size: -
cdr3_length: 15
d_call: TRBD1
cdr3_aa: CASRLQGAMWNEQFF
cdr3_nt: TGTGCCAGCAGGCTACAGGGGGCTATGTGGAATGAGCAGTTCTTC

v_call: TRBV28
j_call: TRBJ1-2
clone_size: once
cdr3_length: 16
d_call: TRBD1
cdr3_aa: CASSKGGAYSGYGYTF
cdr3_nt: TGTGCCAGCAGCAAAGGGGGCGCGTACTCCGGGTATGGCTACACCTTC

v_call: TRBV7-9
j_call: TRBJ2-1
clone_size: once
cdr3_length: 17
d_call: -
cdr3_aa: CASSLGSSQGRYNEQFF
cdr3_nt: TGTGCCAGCAGCTTAGGGTCTTCACAGGGGAGGTACAATGAGCAGTTCTTC

v_call: TRBV5-1
j_call: TRBJ2-1
clone_size: -
cdr3_length: 14
d_call: -
cdr3_aa: CASSLIPPGNEQFF
cdr3_nt: TGCGCCAGCAGCTTAATACCTCCAGGGAATGAGCAGTTCTTC

v_call: TRBV28
j_call: TRBJ2-7
clone_size: -
cdr3_length: 13
d_call: -
cdr3_aa: CASSPLGAYEQYF
cdr3_nt: TGTGCCAGCAGTCCCCTGGGCGCCTACGAGCAGTACTTC

v_call: TRBV9
j_call: TRBJ1-1
clone_size: once
cdr3_length: 13
d_call: -
cdr3_aa: CASSAGGSTEAFF
cdr3_nt: TGTGCCAGCAGCGCGGGGGGTAGCACTGAAGCTTTCTTT

v_call: TRBV7-9
j_call: TRBJ1-2
clone_size: -
cdr3_length: 14
d_call: TRBD1
cdr3_aa: CASSLAGTGGGYTF
cdr3_nt: TGTGCCAGCAGCTTAGCCGGGACAGGCGGCGGCTACACCTTC

v_call: TRBV27
j_call: TRBJ2-1
clone_size: -
cdr3_length: 14
d_call: -
cdr3_aa: CASSFGTFYNEQFF
cdr3_nt: TGTGCCAGCAGTTTCGGGACGTTCTACAATGAGCAGTTCTTC

v_call: TRBV27
j_call: TRBJ2-3
clone_size: -
cdr3_length: 17
d_call: -
cdr3_aa: CASSLPPRGGTSDTQYF
cdr3_nt: TGTGCCAGCAGTTTGCCTCCCCGGGGCGGAACCTCGGATACGCAGTATTTT

v_call: TRBV6-5
j_call: TRBJ1-3
clone_size: -
cdr3_length: 16
d_call: -
cdr3_aa: CASSYTRSASGNTIYF
cdr3_nt: TGTGCCAGCAGTTATACCAGGAGCGCCTCTGGAAACACCATATATTTT

v_call: TRBV15
j_call: TRBJ1-1
clone_size: -
cdr3_length: 15
d_call: -
cdr3_aa: CATSRDRYRATEAFF
cdr3_nt: TGTGCCACCAGCAGAGATAGGTACAGGGCGACTGAAGCTTTCTTT

v_call: TRBV27
j_call: TRBJ2-7
clone_size: -
cdr3_length: 16
d_call: TRBD1
cdr3_aa: CASSPQTGGAFHEQYF
cdr3_nt: TGTGCCAGCAGTCCGCAAACAGGGGGCGCGTTCCACGAGCAGTACTTC

v_call: TRBV5-1
j_call: TRBJ2-1
clone_size: -
cdr3_length: 16
d_call: -
cdr3_aa: CASSLIPHHSGDEQFF
cdr3_nt: TGCGCCAGCAGCCTTATCCCCCACCACTCAGGGGATGAGCAGTTCTTC

v_call: TRBV19
j_call: TRBJ2-2
clone_size: -
cdr3_length: 17
d_call: -
cdr3_aa: CASSIGLVGFRTGELFF
cdr3_nt: TGTGCCAGTAGTATTGGGTTGGTGGGATTTAGAACCGGGGAGCTGTTTTTT

v_call: TRBV6-4
j_call: TRBJ2-1
clone_size: -
cdr3_length: 16
d_call: TRBD2
cdr3_aa: CASSERLAGPHNEQFF
cdr3_nt: TGTGCCAGCAGTGAAAGACTAGCGGGTCCCCACAATGAGCAGTTCTTC

v_call: TRBV9
j_call: TRBJ2-5
clone_size: -
cdr3_length: 14
d_call: -
cdr3_aa: CASSVEARKETQYF
cdr3_nt: TGTGCCAGCAGCGTAGAAGCGAGAAAAGAGACCCAGTACTTC

v_call: TRBV10-3
j_call: TRBJ1-5
clone_size: many
cdr3_length: 12
d_call: -
cdr3_aa: CAISEGTGPQHF
cdr3_nt: TGTGCCATCAGTGAAGGTACCGGGCCCCAGCATTTT

v_call: TRBV4-1
j_call: TRBJ2-5
clone_size: few
cdr3_length: 21
d_call: TRBD2
cdr3_aa: CASSQDPPGWGLGGNQETQYF
cdr3_nt: TGCGCCAGCAGCCAAGACCCTCCCGGGTGGGGACTAGGAGGGAATCAAGAGACCCAGTACTTC

v_call: TRBV18
j_call: TRBJ2-4
clone_size: many
cdr3_length: 15
d_call: TRBD2
cdr3_aa: CASSSSTSFKNIQYF
cdr3_nt: TGTGCCAGCTCATCGTCGACTAGCTTTAAAAACATTCAGTACTTC

v_call: TRBV27
j_call: TRBJ2-1
clone_size: -
cdr3_length: 16
d_call: -
cdr3_aa: CASSLLGGLTFNEQFF
cdr3_nt: TGTGCCAGCAGTTTATTAGGGGGACTAACCTTCAATGAGCAGTTCTTC

v_call: TRBV7-9
j_call: TRBJ2-5
clone_size: -
cdr3_length: 19
d_call: -
cdr3_aa: CASSTRGVLREYEEETQYF
cdr3_nt: TGTGCCAGCAGCACAAGGGGGGTATTGCGGGAGTATGAGGAAGAGACCCAGTACTTC

v_call: TRBV14
j_call: TRBJ2-7
clone_size: -
cdr3_length: 15
d_call: TRBD1
cdr3_aa: CASSLPAQDRGEQYF
cdr3_nt: TGTGCCAGCAGCCTCCCCGCGCAGGACAGGGGAGAGCAGTACTTC

v_call: TRBV28
j_call: TRBJ2-7
clone_size: -
cdr3_length: 13
d_call: -
cdr3_aa: CASQAVGALEQYF
cdr3_nt: TGTGCCAGCCAGGCGGTGGGTGCCCTTGAGCAGTACTTC

v_call: TRBV25-1
j_call: TRBJ2-7
clone_size: -
cdr3_length: 15
d_call: TRBD1
cdr3_aa: CASSGLRDRLYEQYF
cdr3_nt: TGTGCCAGCAGTGGCCTCCGGGACAGACTCTACGAGCAGTACTTC

v_call: TRBV6-1
j_call: TRBJ2-7
clone_size: -
cdr3_length: 16
d_call: TRBD1
cdr3_aa: CASSEPDRIDTYEQYF
cdr3_nt: TGTGCCAGCAGTGAACCGGACAGGATTGATACCTACGAGCAGTACTTC

v_call: TRBV27
j_call: TRBJ2-3
clone_size: -
cdr3_length: 18
d_call: TRBD2
cdr3_aa: CASSLYSSGRAPADTQYF
cdr3_nt: TGTGCCAGCAGTTTATATAGTAGCGGGAGGGCCCCCGCAGATACGCAGTATTTT

v_call: TRBV7-9
j_call: TRBJ1-2
clone_size: -
cdr3_length: 17
d_call: TRBD1
cdr3_aa: CASSGTGLRNLNYGYTF
cdr3_nt: TGTGCCAGCTCCGGGACAGGCCTTAGGAACTTAAACTATGGCTACACCTTC

v_call: TRBV7-9
j_call: TRBJ1-5
clone_size: -
cdr3_length: 12
d_call: -
cdr3_aa: CASQGGDQPQHF
cdr3_nt: TGTGCCTCGCAGGGAGGGGATCAGCCCCAGCATTTT